This T cell receptor (beta chain) was recorded in a study of T cells after yellow fever vaccination. Overall study context: CD3, CD45RA, CCR7 and CD95 were used to sort EM, EMRA, CM and Tscm memory subsets. The study's findings and limits: Re-detected after boosting: most primary clones, around 96% of CD4 and about 90% of CD8. Sequencing of sorted memory subsets on day 0 failed to detect almost all vaccine-responding clonotypes.

A process of 5'RACE template switching, which added a universal primer site and UMIs, was used to make TCR cDNA. Each CDR3 protein gets one entry after TCRdb re-called the 5' RACE reads with MiXCR. The data contain about 53,000 distinct CDR3 sequences, 5.5% to 6% of them singletons. This clonotype turned up a few times. Trimming took 5 bases from V and 1 from J, leaving 5 bases between them. CDR1 KGHSH and CDR2 LQKENI come from the germline V gene. The CDR3 spans 12 residues. J is TRBJ2-5 and V is TRBV18; D unresolved. The input for sequencing was PBMCs, either bulk or a sorted T-cell subset (CD4+, CD8+, memory, or dextramer-sorted; not recorded which), taken on the day of the yellow fever booster vaccination. This TCR was sampled from a man younger than 35 who received the YFV17D yellow fever vaccine. For the CDR3, the DNA is TGTGCCAGCTCAACATTCCAAGAGACCCAGTACTTC. Its protein product is CASSTFQETQYF.